A single sample gave rise to the 15 T cell receptor beta chains below, sequenced in a study of T cells in women clearing cervical HPV infection. TCRdb's copy holds only in-frame clones and misses some; the assay was immunoSEQ multiplex PCR. The sample table sets out 25,000 to 35,000 clones. The sample was blood buffy coat. Source of these receptors: a woman aged 18-69 years with a cervical HPV16 infection that either progressed to CIN3+ or cleared (not recorded which).

CDR3 bases read: TGCAGTGCGGGTAGACTAGCGGGAGGTAGTTACGAG. Its protein product is CSAGRLAGGSYE. The entire CDR3 protein reads CSAGRLAGGSYEQYF. The chain uses TRBV20-1 and TRBJ2-7; 13 bases fit TRBD2. The read is 3 residues too short to cover the CDR3 end, so that end is filled in from the germline J gene. After removal of 6 bases from V and 4 bases from J, the junction contained 9 bases not matched to a gene. The CDR3 is 15 residues long. Germline V gives CDR1 DFQATT, CDR2 SNEGSKA (reference sequence).

A remark on this clone: The read ends 3 residues before the CDR3 terminus; that terminus is restored from the germline J gene. J is TRBJ1-2 and V is TRBV7-3, with 11 bases matching TRBD1. Germline V gene lookup returns CDR1 SGHTA and CDR2 FQGTGA. The CDR3 sequence is 14 residues long. Here the CDR3 reads CASSFRDRGDTYTF. The CDR3 bases that were read are TGTGCCAGCAGCTTCCGGGACAGGGGGGATACC. The full variable domain, its missing parts supplied by reference TRBV7-3 and TRBJ1-2, is GAGVSQTPSNKVTEKGKYVELRCDPISGHTALYWYRQSLGQGPEFLIYFQGTGAADDSGLPNDRFFAVRPEGSVSTLKIQRTERGDSAVYLCASSFRDRGDTYTFGSGTRLTVV.

With respect to this clone: Read data end 3 residues before the CDR3 end; the end is taken from the germline J gene. V usage is TRBV7-3 and J usage is TRBJ2-3; 8 positions match TRBD1. Germline CDR1 reads SGHTA; CDR2 reads FQGTGA. The CDR3 spans 15 residues. The CDR3 loop reads CASSMQGTGQETQYF. CDR3 DNA (partial): TGTGCCAGCAGCATGCAAGGGACAGGACAAGAGACG. The full variable domain, in which reference TRBV7-3 and TRBJ2-3 provide the parts outside the CDR3, is GAGVSQTPSNKVTEKGKYVELRCDPISGHTALYWYRQSLGQGPEFLIYFQGTGAADDSGLPNDRFFAVRPEGSVSTLKIQRTERGDSAVYLCASSMQGTGQETQYFGPGTRLTVL.

Notes on this clone: The read finishes 3 residues shy of the CDR3 end, and the germline J gene is used to complete it. Other DNA variants within this sample encode the same CDR3. This sequence joins TRBV7-3 and TRBJ2-3; 7 bases align to TRBD2. Per germline, CDR1 SGHTA and CDR2 FQGTGA. V lost 2 bases to trimming and J lost 6 bases; unmatched junction nucleotides: 8. This CDR3 has 15 residues. The CDR3 reads CASSLGGGSADTQYF. The CDR3 DNA, read in part, is TGTGCCAGCAGCTTAGGGGGGGGGTCAGCGGATACG. Full variable domain (remainder filled in from reference TRBV7-3 and TRBJ2-3): GAGVSQTPSNKVTEKGKYVELRCDPISGHTALYWYRQSLGQGPEFLIYFQGTGAADDSGLPNDRFFAVRPEGSVSTLKIQRTERGDSAVYLCASSLGGGSADTQYFGPGTRLTVL.

With regard to this clone: The read ends 3 residues early relative to the CDR3; the germline J gene fills the gap. The V call is TRBV7-3, the J call TRBJ1-2, with TRBD1 matching over 7 bases. Germline lookup yields CDR1 SGHTA and CDR2 FQGTGA. Unmatched junction bases numbered 13, after V lost 5 bases and J lost 7 bases. The CDR3 is 15 amino acids. CDR3 DNA, as far as it was read: TGTGCCAGCAGCACATCCGGGACAGACACAGGTGGC. The encoded protein is CASSTSGTDTGG. The whole CDR3 is CASSTSGTDTGGYTF.

Regarding this clone: Sequencing ends 3 residues short of the CDR3 end; the germline J gene provides the rest. The V and J genes are TRBV28 and TRBJ1-6; D not certain. From germline, CDR1 is MDHEN and CDR2 SYDVKM. The CDR3 sequence is 15 residues long. The ends were cut back, 2 bases at V and 0 bases at J, with 5 bases in the middle. The part of the CDR3 DNA that was read is TGTGCCAGCAGTTTACTCAGCTCCTATAATTCACCC. Its protein product is CASSLLSSYNSP. The whole CDR3 sequence is CASSLLSSYNSPLHF.

Remarks on this clone: From the germline J gene comes the end of the CDR3, since the read stops 3 residues before it. This chain connects TRBV19 to TRBJ2-1, with D possibly being TRBD1 (8 bases). Trimming pared 3 bases from V and 7 bases from J, leaving 19 bases between. Germline V gene data show CDR1 as LNHDA and CDR2 as SQIVND (reference sequence). The CDR3 runs 16 residues. The DNA read from the CDR3 is TGTGCCAGTAGTATTTCATGGACAGGGAGGGTTAATGAG. The encoded protein is CASSISWTGRVNE. The whole CDR3 is CASSISWTGRVNEQFF.

In the case of this clone: The DNA ends 3 residues before the CDR3 does, and the rest of the CDR3 is filled in from the germline J gene. The rearrangement links TRBV24-1 to TRBJ2-3; possibly TRBD1 for D (5 bases). Germline-derived CDR1 and CDR2 are KGHDR and SFDVKD. Deletions cut 7 bases from V and 2 bases from J, with 6 bases between. The CDR3 spans 12 residues. This chain's CDR3 is CATRTDTDTQYF. CDR3 DNA, as far as it was read: TGTGCCACCAGGACAGACACAGATACG.

With respect to this clone: The read falls 3 residues short of the CDR3 end, and the missing part is taken from the germline J gene. The chain combines TRBV11-1 with TRBJ2-3; TRBD1 matches at 7 bases. CDR1 SGHAT and CDR2 FQDESV come from the germline V gene (reference sequence). The CDR3 extends over 13 amino acids. The V gene end was trimmed by 5 bases and the J gene end by 3 bases; junction bases not matched to a gene: 2. The CDR3 loop is CASSPTGTDTQYF. The sequenced part of the CDR3 DNA is TGTGCCAGCAGCCCGACAGGGACAGATACG.

Details on this clone: The read halts 3 residues ahead of the CDR3 end, with the missing end drawn from the germline J gene. V gene TRBV6-2 or TRBV6-3 combines with J gene TRBJ1-2, with a weak D call TRBD1 (5 bases). Germline V CDR1 and CDR2: MNHEY, SVGEGT. V lost 1 base and J 7 bases, leaving 16 bases between the germline ends. CDR3 size: 15 residues. The covered CDR3 bases are TGTGCCAGCAGTTACTATCAGGGCTTCGCTGGTGGC. This gives the protein CASSYYQGFAGG. The entire CDR3 reads CASSYYQGFAGGYTF.

Details on this clone: With the read ending 3 residues before the CDR3 end, the germline J gene is used to fill in that end. The rearrangement joins TRBV20-1 to TRBJ1-1; no clear D. The germline V and J ends were trimmed by 3 bases and 4 bases, with 9 bases remaining between them. Per the germline V gene, CDR1 is DFQATT and CDR2 is SNEGSKA (reference sequence). The CDR3 is 12 residues long. CDR3 residues: CSASVRSTEAFF. The covered CDR3 bases are TGCAGTGCTAGTGTCAGAAGCACTGAA.

About this clone: Relative to the germline gene, one junction end is altered; a read error may explain this. The CDR3 is cut off 3 residues early in the read; its end comes from the germline J gene. Other nucleotide sequences from this sample produce the same CDR3. The chain recombines TRBV2 with TRBJ1-3; 9 nucleotides match TRBD1. The germline V gene encodes CDR1 SNHLY and CDR2 FYNNEI. There are 15 residues in the CDR3. The sequenced part of the CDR3 DNA is TGTGCCAGCAGTGAACTAGGGACAGGGAAAAACACA. This codes for CASSELGTGKNT. The full CDR3 sequence reads CASSELGTGKNTIYF.

Concerning this clone: Sequencing ends 3 residues short of the CDR3 end; the germline J gene provides the rest. The rearrangement links TRBV7-2 to TRBJ2-5; 10 positions agree with TRBD2. The germline gives CDR1 SGHTA, CDR2 FQGNSA. The CDR3 spans 17 residues. The CDR3 bases that were read are TGTGCCAGCAGCTTAGCTAGCGGGGGGTCGGGGACAGATACC. Translation gives CASSLASGGSGTDT. The full CDR3 reads CASSLASGGSGTDTQYF.

On this clone: From the germline J gene comes the end of the CDR3, since the read stops 3 residues before it. J is TRBJ2-4 and V is TRBV7-2; 7 bases map to TRBD1. CDR1 and CDR2 (germline): SGHTA, FQGNSA. The CDR3 contains 12 residues. CDR3 amino acids: CASSQTGSGQYF. CDR3 DNA, as far as it was read: TGTGCCAGCAGTCAGACAGGGTCTGGT.

Turning to this clone: The missing CDR3 end, 3 residues past where the read stops, is filled in from the germline J gene. The chain uses TRBV7-9 and TRBJ2-4; 7 nucleotides align to TRBD1. The CDR3 covers 14 residues. Germline CDR1 is SEHNR and CDR2 is FQNEAQ (reference sequence). CDR3 protein: CASSNRDSLYGQYF. Incomplete CDR3 DNA: TGTGCCAGCAGCAACCGGGACAGCCTCTATGGT. The full variable domain, with the rest looked up from reference TRBV7-9 and TRBJ2-4, is DTGVSQNPRHKITKRGQNVTFRCDPISEHNRLYWYRQTLGQGPEFLTYFQNEAQLEKSRLLSDRFSAERPKGSFSTLEIQRTEQGDSAMYLCASSNRDSLYGQYFGAGTRLSVL.